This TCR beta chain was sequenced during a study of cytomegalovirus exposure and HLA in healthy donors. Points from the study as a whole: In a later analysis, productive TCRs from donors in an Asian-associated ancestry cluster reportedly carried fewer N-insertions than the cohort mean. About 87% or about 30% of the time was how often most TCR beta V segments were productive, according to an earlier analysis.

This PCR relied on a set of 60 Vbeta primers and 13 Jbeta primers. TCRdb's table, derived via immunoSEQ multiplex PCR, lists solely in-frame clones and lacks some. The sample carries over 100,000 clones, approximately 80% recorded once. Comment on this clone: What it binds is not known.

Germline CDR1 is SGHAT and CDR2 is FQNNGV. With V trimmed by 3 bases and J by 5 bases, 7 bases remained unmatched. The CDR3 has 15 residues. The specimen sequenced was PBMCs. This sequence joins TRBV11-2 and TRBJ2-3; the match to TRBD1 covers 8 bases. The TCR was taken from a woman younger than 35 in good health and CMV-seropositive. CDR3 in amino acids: CASSLVQGVGDTQYF. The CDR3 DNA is TGTGCCAGCAGCTTGGTACAGGGGGTCGGAGATACGCAGTATTTT. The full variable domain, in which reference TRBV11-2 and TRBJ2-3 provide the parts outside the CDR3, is EAGVAQSPRYKIIEKRQSVAFWCNPISGHATLYWYQQILGQGPKLLIQFQNNGVVDDSQLPKDRFSAERLKGVDSTLKIQPAKLEDSAVYLCASSLVQGVGDTQYFGPGTRLTVL.